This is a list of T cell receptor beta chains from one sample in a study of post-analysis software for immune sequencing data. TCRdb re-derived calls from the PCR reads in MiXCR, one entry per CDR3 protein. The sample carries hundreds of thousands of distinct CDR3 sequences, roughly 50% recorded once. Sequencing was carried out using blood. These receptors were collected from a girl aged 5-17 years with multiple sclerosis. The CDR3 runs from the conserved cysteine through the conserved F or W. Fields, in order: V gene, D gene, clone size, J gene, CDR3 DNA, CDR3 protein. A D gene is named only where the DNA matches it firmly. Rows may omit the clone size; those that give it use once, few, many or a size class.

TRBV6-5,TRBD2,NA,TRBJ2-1,TGTGCCAGCAGTTACTACGTGGGACTAGCGGGGGAGTTGGCGGACAATGAGCAGTTCTTC,CASSYYVGLAGELADNEQFF
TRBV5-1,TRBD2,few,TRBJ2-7,TGCGCCAGCAGTCGGGAGGGGGGGCCCCCCTACGAGCAGTACTTC,CASSREGGPPYEQYF
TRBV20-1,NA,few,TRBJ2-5,TGCAGTGCTAGAGATCAAAGGCAAGAGACCCAGTACTTC,CSARDQRQETQYF
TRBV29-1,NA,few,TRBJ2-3,TGCAGCGTTGAAGATCGTTCGAGGAGCACAGATACGCAGTATTTT,CSVEDRSRSTDTQYF
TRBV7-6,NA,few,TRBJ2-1,TGTGCCAGCAGCTTAGGGGCAGCCAACAATGAGCAGTTCTTC,CASSLGAANNEQFF
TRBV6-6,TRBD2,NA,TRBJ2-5,TGTGCCAGCAGTGTGGGGACTAGCGGGGAAGAGACCCAGTACTTC,CASSVGTSGEETQYF
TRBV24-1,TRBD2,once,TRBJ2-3,TGTGCCACCAGTGATCACCGATGGAGCGGGAGGGATGGCGCAGATACGCAGTATTTT,CATSDHRWSGRDGADTQYF
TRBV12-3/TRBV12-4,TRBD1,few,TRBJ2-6,TGTGCCAGCAGTCCCCCCCAGGGACAGGGCAACTCTGGGGCCAACGTCCTGACTTTC,CASSPPQGQGNSGANVLTF
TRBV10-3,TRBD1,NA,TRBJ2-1,TGTGCCGGTAGGGACAGCCTATACAATGAGCAGTTCTTC,CAGRDSLYNEQFF
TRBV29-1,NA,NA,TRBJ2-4,TGCAGCGTTGAAGAGAAGGGGGACTTCTCACTACAACACTTCAAAAACATTCAGTACTTC,CSVEEKGDFSLQHFKNIQYF
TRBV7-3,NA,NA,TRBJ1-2,TGTGCCAGCAGCTTAACGGCAGGGCACTATGGCTACACCTTC,CASSLTAGHYGYTF
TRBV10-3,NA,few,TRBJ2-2,TGTGCCATCAGTGGAGAGGGGGTCTCGAACACCGGGGAGCTGTTTTTT,CAISGEGVSNTGELFF
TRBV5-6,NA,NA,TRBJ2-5,TGTGCCAGCAGATTAGCCGGGACGGGACAAGAGACCCAGTACTTC,CASRLAGTGQETQYF
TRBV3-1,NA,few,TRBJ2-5,TGTGCCAGCAGCCAAGTTGGGGCTAGGAAAGAGACCCAGTACTTC,CASSQVGARKETQYF
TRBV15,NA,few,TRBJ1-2,TGTGCCACCAGCAGAGACGAATTTGGACGGACTACTAACTATGGCTACACCTTC,CATSRDEFGRTTNYGYTF
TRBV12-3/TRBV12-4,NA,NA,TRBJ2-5,TGTGCCAGCAGCCCGACTAGTGGAGAGACCCAGTACTTC,CASSPTSGETQYF
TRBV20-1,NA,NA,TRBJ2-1,TGCAGTGCTAGTTCGATTAGGGGCCACAATGAGCAGTTCTTC,CSASSIRGHNEQFF